Below, 9 T cell receptor beta chains from the same sample are listed, as sequenced in a study of blood T cell repertoires in COVID-19. Clones were sequenced by immunoSEQ multiplex PCR, and TCRdb holds only the in-frame ones, with some missing. The sample has about 62,000 clones, approximately 90% seen once; the top ten hold 1% to 1.5%. What was sequenced was peripheral blood. Receptors originate from a woman aged 60-75 years with acute or convalescent COVID-19.

The chain recombines TRBV5-1 with TRBJ2-3; 9 nucleotides match TRBD2. The ends lost 5 bases at V and 4 bases at J; junction bases unmatched: 5. The length of the CDR3 is 14 residues. CDR1 and CDR2 from the germline V gene are SGHRS and YFSETQ. CDR3 in amino acids: CASSSTSGPDTQYF. Written as DNA, the CDR3 is TGCGCCAGCAGTTCCACTAGCGGGCCAGATACGCAGTATTTT.

The count of this clone is one. The rearrangement joins TRBV6-2 or TRBV6-3 to TRBJ1-1, with 10 nucleotides matching TRBD1. V dropped 5 bases and J dropped 4; count of bases not matched to a gene: 4. CDR3 length: 14 residues. Germline V lookup: CDR1 MNHEY, CDR2 SVGEGT. The CDR3 DNA is TGTGCCAGCAGTCGACAGGGGGCGGGCACTGAAGCTTTCTTT. Protein product: CASSRQGAGTEAFF.

The V call is TRBV6-5, the J call TRBJ2-5, with a possible D match to TRBD1 (6 bases). The CDR3 has 12 residues. V lost 10 bases to trimming and J lost 5 bases, with 14 bases between them. Germline-derived CDR1 and CDR2 are MNHEY and SVGAGI. The CDR3 here is CATGEIRETQYF. The CDR3 coding sequence is TGTGCCACAGGGGAAATAAGGGAGACCCAGTACTTC.

This chain links TRBV5-1 with TRBJ1-2; the D gene is possibly TRBD1 (5 bases). Per germline, CDR1 SGHRS and CDR2 YFSETQ. This CDR3 has 15 residues. V gave up 4 bases and J gave up 5 bases, with 18 bases separating them. CDR3 sequence (DNA): TGCGCCAGCAGCAAGGAGGAGGGGAGTGAATATGGCTACACCTTC. It specifies CASSKEEGSEYGYTF.

The rearrangement links TRBV6-2 or TRBV6-3 to TRBJ1-3; 9 nucleotides align to TRBD1. The germline gives CDR1 MNHEY, CDR2 SVGEGT. This CDR3 contains 14 residues. The trim removed 6 bases at V and 4 bases at J, leaving 4 bases unmatched. CDR3 sequence (DNA): TGTGCCAGCAGCGACAGGGGGGTCGGAAACACCATATATTTT. The encoded protein is CASSDRGVGNTIYF.

The chain couples TRBV7-9 to TRBJ2-5, with D possibly TRBD1 on 5 matching bases. Germline loops: CDR1 SEHNR, CDR2 FQNEAQ (reference sequence). The CDR3 consists of 15 residues. Trimming cost V 5 bases and J 2 bases, with 15 bases left between them. For the CDR3, the DNA is TGTGCCAGCAGCCGACCTCAGGGCTGGCAAGAGACCCAGTACTTC. Protein sequence: CASSRPQGWQETQYF.

This sequence joins TRBV28 and TRBJ1-2, with 7 bases matching TRBD1. CDR3 length: 13 amino acids. The ends lost 5 bases at V and 7 bases at J; junction bases unmatched: 7. From germline, CDR1 is MDHEN and CDR2 SYDVKM. CDR3 in DNA: TGTGCCAGCAGTAACAGGGGAAATCGTGGCTACACCTTC. As protein: CASSNRGNRGYTF.

This clone was detected a few times. The genes are TRBV15 and TRBJ1-1, with 10 nucleotides matching TRBD1. The J segment lost 0 bases and the V segment lost 3 bases, leaving 4 bases of the junction unmatched. The length of the CDR3 is 16 residues. Per the germline V gene, CDR1 is LNHNV and CDR2 is YYDKDF (reference sequence). In DNA, the CDR3 is TGTGCCACCAGCAGCGGGACAGGGGCTATGAACACTGAAGCTTTCTTT. Residues: CATSSGTGAMNTEAFF. The variable domain in full, completed from reference TRBV15 and TRBJ1-1, reads DAMVIQNPRYQVTQFGKPVTLSCSQTLNHNVMYWYQQKSSQAPKLLFHYYDKDFNNEADTPDNFQSRRPNTSFCFLDIRSPGLGDTAMYLCATSSGTGAMNTEAFFGQGTRLTVV.

The chain uses TRBV28 and TRBJ1-6; no clear D. Germline V CDR1 and CDR2: MDHEN, SYDVKM. V was cut by 3 bases and J by 10 bases, with 13 bases left in between. This CDR3 is 14 amino acids long. CDR3 amino acids: CASSLPKWLSPLHF. The DNA of the CDR3 is TGTGCCAGCAGTTTGCCAAAGTGGCTGTCACCCCTCCACTTT.